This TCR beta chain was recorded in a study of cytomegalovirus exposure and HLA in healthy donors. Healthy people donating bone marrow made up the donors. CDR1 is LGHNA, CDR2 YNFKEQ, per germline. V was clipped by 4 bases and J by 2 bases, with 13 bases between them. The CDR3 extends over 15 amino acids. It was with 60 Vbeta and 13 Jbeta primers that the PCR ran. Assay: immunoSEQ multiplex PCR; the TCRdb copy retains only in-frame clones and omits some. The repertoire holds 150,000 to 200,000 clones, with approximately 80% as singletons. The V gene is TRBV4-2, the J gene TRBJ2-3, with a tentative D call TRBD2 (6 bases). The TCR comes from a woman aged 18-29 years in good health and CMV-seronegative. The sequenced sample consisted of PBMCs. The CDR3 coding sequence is TGTGCCAGCAGCCTGTTTGGAGGGCACACAGATACGCAGTATTTT. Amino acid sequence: CASSLFGGHTDTQYF.